The source of this TCR beta chain is a study of blood T cell repertoires in COVID-19. Study at large: T cells, B-cell-depleted T cells, or PBMCs provided the cDNA or gDNA that served as material.

Source study methods: From reference gene primer amplification, estimates of nucleated cell counts were derived. Produced via immunoSEQ multiplex PCR; TCRdb's table is partial and in-frame only. V and J calls and clone size come straight from that table; D and trimming were deduced from the DNA. Here the sample spans 440,000 or so clones, approximately 90% being singletons. Germline CDR1 and CDR2: SQVTM and ANQGSEA. V was shortened by 7 bases and J by 6 bases, with 18 bases between the two germline ends. The CDR3 contains 14 residues. Recruited during active infection, patients (from Seattle) were subsequently followed longitudinally.

The sequenced material came from peripheral blood. This receptor was identified in a woman aged 35 to 49 with COVID-19, enrolled during active disease. The V and J genes are TRBV29-1 and TRBJ2-2; D is perhaps TRBD2 (5 bases). The CDR3 spells CSARFGVIAGELFF. The CDR3 DNA follows: TGCAGCGCGCGGTTCGGGGTAATTGCCGGGGAGCTGTTTTTT.